Below are 2 T cell receptor beta chains sequenced from a single sample in a study of response to subunit inactivated influenza vaccine. TCRdb recomputed calls from the RT-PCR reads with MiXCR, one row per CDR3 protein. The sample carries hundreds of thousands of distinct CDR3 sequences, approximately 14% recorded once. Sequencing used PBMCs from blood, obtained 11 to 12 days after vaccination. The receptors were sampled from a man aged 45-60 years who received an inactivated influenza vaccine.

The V and J genes are TRBV7-2 and TRBJ2-3; D ambiguous. V lost 4 bases and J 2 bases, leaving 13 bases between the germline ends. From germline, CDR1 is SGHTA and CDR2 FQGNSA. The CDR3 runs to 15 residues. CDR3 coding DNA: TGTGCCAGCAGCTCACAAAGGCGGCCCACAGATACGCAGTATTTT. Protein product: CASSSQRRPTDTQYF.

This clonotype was detected only a few times. The J gene is TRBJ1-1, the V gene TRBV6-1; 8 nucleotides align to TRBD1. Germline trimming cut 5 bases from V and 1 base from J; bases unmatched to any gene: 3. The germline V gene has CDR1 MNHNS and CDR2 SASEGT. The length of the CDR3 is 14 residues. CDR3 sequence reads: CASSRGTGNTEAFF. In DNA form, the CDR3 reads TGTGCCAGCAGTAGGGGGACAGGGAACACTGAAGCTTTCTTT.